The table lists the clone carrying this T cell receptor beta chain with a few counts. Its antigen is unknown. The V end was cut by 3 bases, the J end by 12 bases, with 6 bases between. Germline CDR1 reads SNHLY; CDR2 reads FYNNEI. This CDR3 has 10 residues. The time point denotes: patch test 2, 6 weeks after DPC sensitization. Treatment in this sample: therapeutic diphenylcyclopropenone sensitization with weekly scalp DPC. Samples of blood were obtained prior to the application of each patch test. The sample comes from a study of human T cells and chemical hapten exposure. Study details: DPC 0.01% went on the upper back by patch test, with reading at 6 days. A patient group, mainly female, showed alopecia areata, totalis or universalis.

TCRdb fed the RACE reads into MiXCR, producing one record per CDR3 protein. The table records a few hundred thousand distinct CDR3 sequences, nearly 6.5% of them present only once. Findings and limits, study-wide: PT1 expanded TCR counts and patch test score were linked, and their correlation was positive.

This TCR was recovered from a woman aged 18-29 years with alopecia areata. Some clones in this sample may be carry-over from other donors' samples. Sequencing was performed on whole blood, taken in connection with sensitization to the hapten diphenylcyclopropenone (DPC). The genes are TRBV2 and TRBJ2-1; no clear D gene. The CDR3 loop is CASSETGQFF. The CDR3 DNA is TGTGCCAGCAGTGAGACGGGGCAGTTCTTC.